Given below is one T cell receptor beta chain in context. This entry belongs to a study of blood T cell repertoires in COVID-19. Study-level information: The United States, Italy and Spain provided the acute and convalescent COVID-19 samples. PBMCs, B-cell-depleted T cells, or T cells provided the cDNA or gDNA that made up the material.

The CDR3 has 14 amino acids. Germline V gene data show CDR1 as SGDLS and CDR2 as YYNGEE. Unmatched junction bases numbered 6, after V lost 3 bases and J lost 10 bases. How the authors handled the data: Researchers report that nucleated cell counts were estimated from reference gene primer amplification. Method: immunoSEQ multiplex PCR; TCRdb's copy keeps in-frame clones and lacks some. The V and J calls and the clone size are those of that table, but D and trimming were determined from the DNA. The sample lists some 68,000 clones, about 88% occurring once. Sequenced: peripheral blood. This sequence was found in a man aged 50 or older with active COVID-19. This chain joins TRBV9 and TRBJ1-4; 10 bases align to TRBD1. The DNA of the CDR3 is TGTGCCAGCAGCGGGGGGACAGGGGCCCCAAAACTGTTTTTT. Protein: CASSGGTGAPKLFF.